A selection of T cell receptor beta chains follows, all from one sample in a study of metastatic and nonmetastatic thyroid tumors. TCRdb re-processed the PCR reads through MiXCR. The profile shows tens of thousands of clones, more than 25% of them singletons. Material for sequencing was blood. The receptors derive from a female donor with papillary thyroid cancer or a benign thyroid nodule (not recorded which). Some clones in this sample may be carry-over from other donors' samples. Both conserved end residues are part of each CDR3. Fields, in order: V gene, D gene, CDR3 length, clone size, J gene, CDR3 DNA, CDR3 protein. D genes are given only for firm matches. A clone size is listed for some rows: how often the clone was seen (once, few, many), or a class if it is expanded.

TRBV4-1	TRBD1	13	many	TRBJ1-2	TGCGCCAGCAGCCAAACAGGGGGAACTGGCTACACCTTC	CASSQTGGTGYTF
TRBV20-1	TRBD1	12	medium-sized	TRBJ1-6	TGCAGTGTACAGGGGTTGTATTCACCCCTCCACTTT	CSVQGLYSPLHF
TRBV5-6	NA	16	many	TRBJ2-7	TGTGCCAGCAGGCAAACCCAGCAGGGGAGCTCCTACGAGCAGTACTTT	CASRQTQQGSSYEQYF
TRBV7-9	NA	12	NA	TRBJ1-1	TGTGCCAGCAGCCCCGAGAACACTGAAGCTTTCTTT	CASSPENTEAFF
TRBV5-1	TRBD2	16	NA	TRBJ2-2	TGCGCCAGCAGCTTGGGAGCGGGAGTGTACACCGGGGAGCTGTTTTTT	CASSLGAGVYTGELFF
TRBV9	TRBD1	14	NA	TRBJ1-2	TGTGCCAGCAGCATACAGGGGGGTAACTATGGCTACACCTTC	CASSIQGGNYGYTF
TRBV14	TRBD2	16	many	TRBJ2-3	TGTGCCAGCAGCCTCCCTGGACGGGGGGGCACAGATACGCAGTATTTT	CASSLPGRGGTDTQYF
TRBV20-1	NA	11	many	TRBJ2-7	TGCAGTGCCCATTATGGAGACGAGCAGTACTTC	CSAHYGDEQYF
TRBV11-2	TRBD2	15	medium-sized	TRBJ2-7	TGTGCCAGCAGCTCGATAGCGGGCCCCTCCTACGAGCAGTACTTC	CASSSIAGPSYEQYF
TRBV19	TRBD2	18	many	TRBJ2-3	TGTGCCAGTAGGCCGGGGGGACTAGCGGGAGGGAGCACAGATACGCAGTATTTT	CASRPGGLAGGSTDTQYF
TRBV6-9	NA	21	NA	TRBJ2-6	TGTGCCAGCAGTTATCAGAGATTGTATGGGCGACGATTCTCTGGGGCCAACGTCCTGACTTTC	CASSYQRLYGRRFSGANVLTF
TRBV28	TRBD1	16	few	TRBJ1-3	TGTGCCAGCAGCTTATACAGGGGGGGAGTTGGAAACACCATATATTTT	CASSLYRGGVGNTIYF
TRBV30	NA	13	many	TRBJ2-7	TGTGCCTGGGGCTGGACCCTGGCAGGCGAGCAGTACTTC	CAWGWTLAGEQYF
TRBV6-1	TRBD2	16	few	TRBJ2-2	TGTGCCACCACGGACTTCGGCGGGAGAAATACCGGGGAGCTGTTTTTT	CATTDFGGRNTGELFF
TRBV12-3/TRBV12-4	TRBD2	17	few	TRBJ2-7	TGTGCCAGCAGGGGGACTAGCGGGAGGGCCTATACCTACGAGCAGTACTTC	CASRGTSGRAYTYEQYF
TRBV5-5	NA	15	many	TRBJ2-2	TGTGCCAGCAGCTTGGGGCAGGGTAGGGTCAGGGAGCTGTTTTTT	CASSLGQGRVRELFF
TRBV28	TRBD2	16	many	TRBJ2-1	TGTGCCAGCAGACTAGCGGGAGCCCTCTCCTACAATGAGCAGTTCTTC	CASRLAGALSYNEQFF